The T cell receptor beta chain under discussion was sequenced for a study of blood T cell repertoires in COVID-19. Using immunoSEQ multiplex PCR, the repertoire was profiled, and TCRdb retains in-frame clones only, with some absent. The sample has roughly 290,000 clones; 89% are singletons. This CDR3 comprises 16 residues. CDR1 is SGHRS and CDR2 is YFSETQ in the germline V gene. The ends were cut back, 2 bases at V and 0 bases at J, with 12 bases in the middle. This study enrolled people aged 18 to 89 from 20 to 25 US geographic areas. Sample: PBMCs or T cells enriched from blood (not recorded which). V and J are TRBV5-1 and TRBJ2-1, with a weak D call TRBD2 (6 bases). The sequence derives from a middle-aged woman who had recovered from COVID-19. The CDR3 region has the DNA TGCGCCAGCAGCTTTTCGGGACTCCCCTCCTACAATGAGCAGTTCTTC. Its translation: CASSFSGLPSYNEQFF.